This T cell receptor (beta chain) was identified in a study of neoadjuvant nivolumab and ipilimumab in lung cancer. About the research overall: The combination arm added day-1 ipilimumab 1 mg/kg to nivolumab 3 mg/kg on days 1, 15, 29. Study-level results: Blood richness before therapy tracked richness in tumors resected after neoadjuvant therapy.

Notes on this clone: Its target is not known.

Sequenced by immunoSEQ multiplex PCR; TCRdb stores in-frame clones only, minus some. The data show approximately 29,000 clones, about nine tenths seen once. V was clipped by 0 bases and J by 1 base; unmatched bases: 1. The CDR3 length is 14 residues. The V gene's germline CDR1 is SGHNT and CDR2 YYREEE (reference sequence). The TCR was taken from an adult with non-small cell lung cancer. The genes are TRBV5-4 and TRBJ2-7; 7 nucleotides align to TRBD1. Source: peripheral blood, taken after neoadjuvant nivolumab, alone or with ipilimumab, at or shortly before surgery. The CDR3 spells CASSLDRGSYEQYF. The CDR3 DNA is TGTGCCAGCAGCTTGGACAGGGGATCCTACGAGCAGTACTTC. The full variable domain, rest sourced from reference TRBV5-4 and TRBJ2-7, is ETGVTQSPTHLIKTRGQQVTLRCSSQSGHNTVSWYQQALGQGPQFIFQYYREEENGRGNFPPRFSGLQFPNYSSELNVNALELDDSALYLCASSLDRGSYEQYFGPGTRLTVT.